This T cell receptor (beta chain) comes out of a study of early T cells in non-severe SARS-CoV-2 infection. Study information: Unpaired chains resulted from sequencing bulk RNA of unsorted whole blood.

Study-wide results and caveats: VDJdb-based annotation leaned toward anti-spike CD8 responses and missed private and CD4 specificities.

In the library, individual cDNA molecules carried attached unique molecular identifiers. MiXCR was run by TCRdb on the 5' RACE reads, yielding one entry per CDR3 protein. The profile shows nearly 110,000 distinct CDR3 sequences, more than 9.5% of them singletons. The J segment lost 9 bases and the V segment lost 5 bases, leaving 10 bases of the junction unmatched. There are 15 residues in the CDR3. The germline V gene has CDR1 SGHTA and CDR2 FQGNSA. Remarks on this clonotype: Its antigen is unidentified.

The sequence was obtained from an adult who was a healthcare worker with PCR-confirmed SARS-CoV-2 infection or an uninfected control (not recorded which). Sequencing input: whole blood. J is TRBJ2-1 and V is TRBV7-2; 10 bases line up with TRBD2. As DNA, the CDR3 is TGTGCCAGCAGCCGAACTAGCGGGAATCGAATTGAGCAGTTCTTC. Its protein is CASSRTSGNRIEQFF.